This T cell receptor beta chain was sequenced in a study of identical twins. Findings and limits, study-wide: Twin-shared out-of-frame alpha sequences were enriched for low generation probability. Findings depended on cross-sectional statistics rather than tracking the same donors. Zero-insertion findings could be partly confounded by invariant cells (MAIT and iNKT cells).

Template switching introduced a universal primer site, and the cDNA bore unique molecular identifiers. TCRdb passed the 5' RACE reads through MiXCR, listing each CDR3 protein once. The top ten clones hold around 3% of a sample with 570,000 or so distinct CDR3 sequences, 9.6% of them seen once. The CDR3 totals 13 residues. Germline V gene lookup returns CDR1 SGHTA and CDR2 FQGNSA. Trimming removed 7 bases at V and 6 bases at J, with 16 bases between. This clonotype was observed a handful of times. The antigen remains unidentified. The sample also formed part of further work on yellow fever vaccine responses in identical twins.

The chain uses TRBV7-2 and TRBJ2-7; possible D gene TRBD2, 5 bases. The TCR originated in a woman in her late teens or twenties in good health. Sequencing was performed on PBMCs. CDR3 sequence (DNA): TGTGCCAGCAAGGAGGTCGGCTTAGGCGAGCAGTACTTC. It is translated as CASKEVGLGEQYF. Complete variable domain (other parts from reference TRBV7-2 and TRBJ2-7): GAGVSQSPSNKVTEKGKDVELRCDPISGHTALYWYRQSLGQGLEFLIYFQGNSAPDKSGLPSDRFSAERTGGSVSTLTIQRTQQEDSAVYLCASKEVGLGEQYFGPGTRLTVT.